The source of this TCR beta chain is a study of cytomegalovirus exposure and HLA in healthy donors. The CDR3 sequence is 14 residues long. V gave up 7 bases and J gave up 5 bases, with 17 bases separating them. Germline CDR1 MDHEN, CDR2 SYDVKM. In the PCR, 60 Vbeta and 13 Jbeta primers were used. Repertoires were generated with immunoSEQ multiplex PCR, while TCRdb's copy carries only in-frame clones and drops some. The sample includes about 270,000 clones, under 80% of them seen just once. About this clone: As yet, its antigen is unknown.

Study results and caveats: Later analysis associated a missense DCLRE1C variant with TCR beta V- and J-gene trimming.

The chain carries TRBV28 and TRBJ1-2; D is possibly TRBD1 (5 bases). This TCR came from a female donor in good health and CMV-seronegative. Material for sequencing was PBMCs. The CDR3 bases are TGTGCCAGCACCCGGACGCAGGGTTCATATGGCTACACCTTC. Protein: CASTRTQGSYGYTF.